This T cell receptor (beta chain) was captured in a study of blood T cell repertoires in COVID-19 (dated by TCRdb to about 2020). General notes on the study: Samples covering the acute and convalescent phases of COVID-19 were provided by collaborators in the United States, Italy and Spain. The repertoires were released in a freely available public database intended as a resource for research on the immune response to SARS-CoV-2. Nearly every sample came with metadata listing a de-identified subject ID, COVID-19 status, age in years and sex. Deeply sampled blood TCRbeta repertoires from subjects exposed to, actively infected with, or recovered from COVID-19 were included in the dataset. Samples were obtained from the ongoing ImmuneRACE study (first 160 participants) and from some 1,300 subjects provided by 6 global collaborators. The prospective study material was composed of cDNA or gDNA derived from T cells, B-cell-depleted T cells, or PBMCs. Where available, HLA class I and class II types were obtained from metadata supplied by the sample provider rather than from assay-based typing. Paper-wide results and their limitations: The amount of clinical and demographic metadata varied by source and participant and was provided uncurated.

Inclusive of the bounding cysteine and phenylalanine, the CDR3 is 11 residues long. Left in the record is the CDR3 DNA by itself, 33 bases read in frame from the first base. Cut back by 10 bases and 4 bases, the V and J ends lie 7 bases apart. For CDR1 and CDR2, the germline V gene lists SNHLY and FYNNEI. This clone appeared a few times. The specificity of this receptor is unknown. No much larger clonotype is one base removed from it; base qualities were not supplied. The immunoSEQ Assay, a bias-controlled multiplex PCR, was used to amplify TCRbeta CDR3 regions from genomic DNA. Per the original workflow: Nucleated cell counts per sample were estimated from amplification of reference gene primers within the assay. To quantify the absolute abundance of each unique TCRbeta CDR3 rearrangement, sequence reads were collapsed and filtered. For each sample, productive Simpson clonality was calculated as the square root of Simpson's diversity index over productive rearrangements. The source is immuneACCESS, and TCRdb retained only in-frame sequences with V and J called. Part of the clones is not carried over; for the studies checked, unresolved V genes explain less than half of this, and the remainder is unexplained. That table supplies the V and J calls and clone size; D and trimming were determined from the DNA. Across this sample there are more than 95,000 clones, with roughly 80% seen only once. 15% to 17% of the sample is taken by the ten largest.

Collaborating institutions collected whole blood in K2EDTA tubes following their own protocols. Collaborator samples were shipped for TCRbeta analysis as frozen whole blood, isolated PBMCs, or DNA extracted from either sample type. Material: peripheral blood. The TCR originated in a woman at least 80 years old with acute or convalescent COVID-19. The chain couples TRBV2 to TRBJ2-2; the D gene is perhaps TRBD1, from 6 matching bases. Here the CDR3 is given as CATQGTGELFF. In nucleotides, the sequence is TGTGCCACACAGGGCACCGGGGAGCTGTTTTTT.